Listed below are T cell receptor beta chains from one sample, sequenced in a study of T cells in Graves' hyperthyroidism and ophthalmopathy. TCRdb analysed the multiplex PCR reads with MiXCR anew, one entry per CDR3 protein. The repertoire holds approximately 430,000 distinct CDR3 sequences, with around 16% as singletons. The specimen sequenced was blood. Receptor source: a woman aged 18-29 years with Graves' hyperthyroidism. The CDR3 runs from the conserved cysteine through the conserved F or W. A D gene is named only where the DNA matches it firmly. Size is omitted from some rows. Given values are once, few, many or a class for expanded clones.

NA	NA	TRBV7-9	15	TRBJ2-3	TGTGCCAGCAGCTTAGAGGGCAGGGCCACAGATACGCAGTATTTT	CASSLEGRATDTQYF
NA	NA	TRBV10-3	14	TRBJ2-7	TGTGCCATCAGTGAGTCGTCGGGAGTCTACGAGCAGTACTTC	CAISESSGVYEQYF
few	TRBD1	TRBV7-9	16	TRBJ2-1	TGTGCCAGCAGTACTCGGGACAGGGGAAAATACAATGAGCAGTTCTTC	CASSTRDRGKYNEQFF
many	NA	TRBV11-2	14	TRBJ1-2	TGTGCCAGCAGCCAAGGACAGACTTCCTATGGCTACACCTTC	CASSQGQTSYGYTF
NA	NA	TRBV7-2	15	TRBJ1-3	TGTGCCAGCAGATTGCAGGGCGTCATGGGAAACACCATATATTTT	CASRLQGVMGNTIYF
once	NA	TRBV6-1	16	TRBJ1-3	TGTGCCAGCAGTGAAATTTGGGGCAACCATGGAAACGCCATATATTTT	CASSEIWGNHGNAIYF
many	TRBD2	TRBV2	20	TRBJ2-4	TGTGCCAGCAACGCAGATCCCGGACTAGCGGCCCGGGGAGATAGCCGCATTCAGTACTTC	CASNADPGLAARGDSRIQYF
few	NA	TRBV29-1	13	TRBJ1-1	TGCAGCGTTGACTGGCGGGGGAACACTGAAGCTTTCTTT	CSVDWRGNTEAFF
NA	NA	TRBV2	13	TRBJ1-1	TGTGCCAGCAGTGAATTGGGAGGGCTTCGGGCTTTCTTT	CASSELGGLRAFF
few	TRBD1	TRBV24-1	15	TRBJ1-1	TGTGCCACCAGTGTCGCCGGGACAGGGCCCACTGAAGCTTTCTTT	CATSVAGTGPTEAFF